This record covers a single T cell receptor (beta chain). What antigen it recognizes has not been identified. No much larger clone is present one base from it, and per-base qualities are unavailable. From cysteine to phenylalanine, the CDR3 is 17 amino acids long. The DNA shown is the 51-base CDR3, in frame from base 1. Trimming costs V 0 bases and J 5 bases, and their ends lie 17 bases apart. These data originate in a study of persistence of HIV-infected CD4 T cells (dated by TCRdb to the early 2020s). Regarding the research as a whole: CMV- and HIV-1 Gag-responding CD4+ T cells were isolated from ART-treated individuals so that antigen-driven clonal expansion of HIV-1-infected cells could be examined. Suppressive ART had been received by participants for a median of about eight years. Peripheral blood samples of up to about 200 mL were taken at multiple time points, with the exception of a couple of participants who underwent leukapheresis at a single time point. The clonality of all cells in each sorted population was measured by TCRbeta sequencing, and the clonality of infected cells was measured by proviral sequencing. For the TCR cluster analysis across participants, 8 or 9 participants were included for CMV and more than 5 participants for Gag. What the study reported, not specific to this receptor: Bulk TCR analyses could not be restricted to the rare CMV-responding cells that actually carried HIV-1 proviruses. Significantly lower TCRbeta richness was observed in CMV- and Gag-responding cells than in anti-CD3/anti-CD28-responding cells, and higher oligoclonality was observed in CMV-responding cells than in CD3/CD28-stimulated and Gag-responding cells. Within the same sorted populations, how oligoclonal the TCRs were correlated with how oligoclonal the proviruses were. Only a small number of individuals took part in the study, and the range of antigens tested was limited. Enrichment of degenerate expanded CDR3beta sequences was found in antigen-responding cells, suggesting convergent selection of CD4+ responses to CMV and Gag.

The immunoSEQ hsTCRB assay version 4, run in survey mode, was used to sequence TCRbeta repertoires from genomic DNA. For TCRbeta sequencing, genomic DNA was diluted to around 9.7 ng/uL, with up to 1 ug used per sample. In the authors' own workflow: TCRbeta data analysis was done in ImmunoSeq Analyzer 3.0, and diversity was calculated on productive nucleotide rearrangements. Lower-bound TCR diversity was estimated with the improved Chao index, and clonality with the Gini coefficient using the Immunarch R package. When different nucleotide rearrangements encoded the same CDR3beta amino acid sequence, each rearrangement was treated as a distinct clonotype. Differential abundance analysis found TCRbeta sequences that were significantly enriched in antigen-responding cells compared with anti-CD3/anti-CD28-activated cells. Using predicted peptide-MHC specificity as the basis, GLIPH2 grouped TCRs into clusters, both for each participant individually and for the merged data sets that combined participants. Entries here come from immuneACCESS through TCRdb and include only in-frame sequences with V and J called. Some clones fail to appear in such tables; in the studies checked, an unresolved V gene covers under half of the shortfall, and the cause of the remainder is unknown. From that table come the V and J calls and clone size; the DNA was used to work out D and trimming. In this sample the table shows just over 35,000 clones, under 90% of which occur a single time. Of the sample, 4.5% to 6% falls within the top ten clones.

The sample's treatment or condition, from its label and the paper: suppressive antiretroviral therapy. A pool of overlapping HIV-1 Gag 15-mer peptides was used at 0.9 to 1 ug per peptide per mL for cell stimulation. Memory populations depleted of antigen-responding cells were obtained by sorting nonresponding CD40L-negative CD69-negative CD45RO-high memory CD4+ T cells. HIV-1-infected adults in whom suppressive ART had been started during chronic infection were enrolled as participants. For at least 4 years, participants had undetectable plasma HIV-1 RNA, below 50 copies/mL. To be included, participants needed a CD4+ T cell count above 400 cells/uL and a positive CMV serology. Before stimulation, PBMCs were isolated using density centrifugation and depleted of CD8+ T cells. For roughly 17 hours, CD8-depleted PBMCs were stimulated with anti-CD28/CD49d costimulation, a CD40-blocking antibody, and enfuvirtide, which was added to prevent new infections. Sorting was done on either a Beckman Coulter MoFlo Legacy or an XDP sorter, and propidium iodide was used to exclude dead cells. For samples with more than one million cells, genomic DNA was extracted with the QIAamp DNA Mini Kit, and for all other samples the Quick-DNA Microprep Kit was used.

The TCR comes from an adult with HIV. The donor label of this sample is uncertain. The chain is assembled from TRBV23-1 and TRBJ1-5, with the D gene call left open. TRBV23-1 is noted as an ORF with a role that remains uncertain. The sample here was cultured CD4+ T cells from PBMCs, taken from a patient who received antiretroviral therapy. What this sample's cell subset or site label stands for: CD40L-CD69- CD45RO-high memory CD4 T cells not responding to Gag peptides. DNA sequence: TGCGCCAGCAGTCAATCAATGCAGCGAAAGATCCATCAGCCCCAGCATTTT. It translates to CASSQSMQRKIHQPQHF.